These T cell receptor beta chains were read from a single sample in a study of T-cell reconstitution after alpha-beta-depleted transplantation in children. A single record per CDR3 protein comes from TCRdb applying MiXCR to the PCR reads. The sample consists of 580,000 or so distinct CDR3 sequences, roughly 24% of them appearing once. Sequenced here: PBMCs, mostly from graft donor cells, sampled 360 days after TCRalphabeta/CD19-depleted stem cell transplant. These receptors were collected from a boy under two years old who had a stem cell transplant for acute myeloid leukemia, so the T cells may come from the graft donor. Each CDR3 is given with its conserved first and last residue. D genes are given only for firm matches. Some rows have no size entry. The others give once, few or many, or a class for an expanded clone.

v_call,d_call,clone_size,j_call,cdr3_aa,cdr3_nt
TRBV6-2/TRBV6-3,TRBD2,many,TRBJ2-3,CASSYRSGGYTDTQYF,TGTGCCAGCAGTTATCGAAGCGGGGGCTACACAGATACGCAGTATTTT
TRBV20-1,TRBD1,many,TRBJ1-5,CSAKTGGNQPQHF,TGCAGTGCAAAGACAGGGGGGAATCAGCCCCAGCATTTT
TRBV6-5,.,.,TRBJ1-4,CASSYSPGEKLFF,TGTGCCAGCAGTTACTCGCCGGGGGAAAAACTGTTTTTT
TRBV7-9,.,few,TRBJ2-5,CASSGGSGETQYF,TGTGCCAGCAGCGGGGGGTCGGGAGAGACCCAGTACTTC
TRBV12-3/TRBV12-4,TRBD1,many,TRBJ1-4,CASSHYRGIDEKLFF,TGTGCCAGCAGTCATTACAGGGGAATAGATGAAAAACTGTTTTTT
TRBV6-5,TRBD1,.,TRBJ1-2,CASSYSGTGSGYTF,TGTGCCAGCAGTTACTCGGGGACAGGGAGTGGCTACACCTTC
TRBV7-9,.,few,TRBJ2-1,CASSQSGGEQFF,TGTGCCAGCAGCCAATCCGGGGGCGAGCAGTTCTTC
TRBV28,.,.,TRBJ1-2,CASSSNTGSYGYTF,TGTGCCAGCAGCTCGAATACAGGGAGCTATGGCTACACCTTC
TRBV12-3/TRBV12-4,.,.,TRBJ1-5,CASSPHRARQPQHF,TGTGCCAGCAGTCCTCACAGGGCGCGGCAGCCCCAGCATTTT
TRBV29-1,.,.,TRBJ2-7,CSVEKGSGEQYF,TGCAGCGTTGAAAAGGGATCGGGCGAGCAGTACTTC
TRBV20-1,.,.,TRBJ2-1,CSAPSPNEQFF,TGCAGTGCTCCTAGTCCAAATGAGCAGTTCTTC
TRBV20-1,.,few,TRBJ1-1,CSAPSWVEATEAFF,TGCAGTGCCCCCTCCTGGGTGGAGGCCACTGAAGCTTTCTTT
TRBV6-2/TRBV6-3,.,.,TRBJ1-1,CASRPTWTEAFF,TGTGCCAGCAGGCCGACTTGGACTGAAGCTTTCTTT
TRBV6-2/TRBV6-3,TRBD2,once,TRBJ2-3,CASSGKRGGRTDTQYF,TGTGCCAGCAGTGGAAAGCGGGGGGGCCGTACAGATACGCAGTATTTT
TRBV20-1,TRBD2,.,TRBJ2-3,CSARDGLEGLAGESSTDTQYF,TGCAGTGCTAGAGATGGTTTAGAGGGACTAGCGGGGGAATCTAGCACAGATACGCAGTATTTT
TRBV12-3/TRBV12-4,TRBD1,.,TRBJ2-5,CASRGTGFQETQYF,TGTGCCAGCAGAGGGACAGGGTTTCAAGAGACCCAGTACTTC
TRBV12-3/TRBV12-4,TRBD1,.,TRBJ2-1,CASSFGTGSYNEQFF,TGTGCCAGCAGTTTCGGGACAGGGTCCTACAATGAGCAGTTCTTC
TRBV7-9,.,.,TRBJ2-2,CASSSPPAKGELFF,TGTGCCAGCAGCTCCCCCCCCGCGAAAGGGGAGCTGTTTTTT
TRBV12-3/TRBV12-4,TRBD2,many,TRBJ2-3,CASSPSGGPRTDTQYF,TGTGCCAGCAGCCCGAGCGGGGGGCCTCGCACAGATACGCAGTATTTT
TRBV7-9,TRBD1,few,TRBJ2-3,CASSDGTGWNTQYF,TGTGCCAGCAGCGATGGGACAGGGTGGAATACGCAGTATTTT
TRBV12-3/TRBV12-4,.,.,TRBJ2-5,CASRSSAETQYF,TGTGCCAGCAGGTCCAGCGCGGAGACCCAGTACTTC
TRBV20-1,TRBD2,few,TRBJ2-3,CSARGQRGPADTQYF,TGCAGTGCTAGAGGGCAGCGGGGGCCGGCAGATACGCAGTATTTT
TRBV12-3/TRBV12-4,.,few,TRBJ1-1,CASTPRGTMNTEAFF,TGTGCCAGCACCCCAAGGGGGACGATGAACACTGAAGCTTTCTTT
TRBV10-1,TRBD2,.,TRBJ2-3,CASSATGTSRDTQYF,TGCGCCAGCAGTGCCACCGGGACTAGCCGTGATACGCAGTATTTT
TRBV12-3/TRBV12-4,TRBD2,many,TRBJ2-7,CASSWYGGVSSYEQYF,TGTGCCAGCAGTTGGTATGGGGGGGTGAGCTCCTACGAGCAGTACTTC
TRBV3-1,.,many,TRBJ2-5,CASSQVWASSTQETQYF,TGTGCCAGCAGCCAAGTCTGGGCCAGTAGTACCCAAGAGACCCAGTACTTC
TRBV20-1,.,few,TRBJ1-1,CSAARSGTEAFF,TGCAGTGCTGCCCGGAGCGGCACTGAAGCTTTCTTT
TRBV11-2,.,.,TRBJ1-6,CASSLSAPSSPLHF,TGTGCCAGCAGCTTGTCAGCGCCGAGTTCACCCCTCCACTTT
TRBV11-3,TRBD2,many,TRBJ2-1,CASSLGGLAGLNEQFF,TGTGCCAGCAGCTTAGGGGGGCTAGCGGGGTTAAATGAGCAGTTCTTC
TRBV29-1,.,.,TRBJ1-1,CSVDRIGAEAFF,TGCAGCGTTGACCGGATAGGGGCTGAAGCTTTCTTT